This is a list of T cell receptor beta chains from one sample in a study of blood T cell repertoires in COVID-19. Profiling relied on immunoSEQ multiplex PCR, and the TCRdb table lists in-frame clones only, not all of them. Of some 330,000 clones listed, more than 85% are singletons. The sample consisted of PBMCs or T cells enriched from blood (not recorded which). These receptors were taken from a woman aged 25-40 years who had recovered from COVID-19. CDR3s include the opening cysteine and the closing phenylalanine or tryptophan. D genes are given only for firm matches. Size is stated for part of the rows, as once, few or many counts, or as a class when the clone is expanded.

V gene: TRBV21-1; clone size: .; D gene: .; CDR3 length: 17; J gene: TRBJ1-3; CDR3 DNA: TGTGCCAGCACCCCAGAGAACAGTTCAAACTCTGGAAACACCATATATTTT; CDR3 protein: CASTPENSSNSGNTIYF
V gene: TRBV2; clone size: .; D gene: .; CDR3 length: 16; J gene: TRBJ1-2; CDR3 DNA: TGTGCCAGCCTAGGGGAGGCAGCGGGTGCAGTCTATGGCTACACCTTC; CDR3 protein: CASLGEAAGAVYGYTF
V gene: TRBV3-1/TRBV3-2; clone size: .; D gene: .; CDR3 length: 15; J gene: TRBJ2-1; CDR3 DNA: TGTGCCAGCAGCCAAGTAAGAGGGGGAGGGAATGAGCAGTTCTTC; CDR3 protein: CASSQVRGGGNEQFF
V gene: TRBV9; clone size: .; D gene: TRBD1; CDR3 length: 14; J gene: TRBJ1-2; CDR3 DNA: TGTGCCAGCAGCTTAGGGACAGGTCTCTATGGCTACACCTTC; CDR3 protein: CASSLGTGLYGYTF
V gene: TRBV3-1/TRBV3-2; clone size: .; D gene: TRBD1; CDR3 length: 15; J gene: TRBJ1-2; CDR3 DNA: TGTGCCAGCAGCCCGACGACAGGGTTGAACTATGGCTACACCTTC; CDR3 protein: CASSPTTGLNYGYTF
V gene: TRBV3-1/TRBV3-2; clone size: once; D gene: .; CDR3 length: 16; J gene: TRBJ2-2; CDR3 DNA: TGTGCCAGCAGCCAAGGAGGATTCGCGAACACCGGGGAGCTGTTTTTT; CDR3 protein: CASSQGGFANTGELFF
V gene: TRBV5-1; clone size: once; D gene: TRBD1; CDR3 length: 14; J gene: TRBJ2-7; CDR3 DNA: TGCGCCAGCGGAACACAGGGGGGATCCTACGAGCAGTACTTC; CDR3 protein: CASGTQGGSYEQYF
V gene: TRBV27; clone size: .; D gene: .; CDR3 length: 13; J gene: TRBJ1-2; CDR3 DNA: TGTGCCAGCAGTTTCCACAGGGACTATGGCTACACCTTC; CDR3 protein: CASSFHRDYGYTF
V gene: TRBV7-2; clone size: .; D gene: .; CDR3 length: 16; J gene: TRBJ2-2; CDR3 DNA: TGTGCCAGCAGCTTTAGCCGGAGGGTGGGCACCGGGGAGCTGTTTTTT; CDR3 protein: CASSFSRRVGTGELFF
V gene: TRBV12-3/TRBV12-4; clone size: .; D gene: .; CDR3 length: 13; J gene: TRBJ1-2; CDR3 DNA: TGTGCCAGCAGCATACAGCAGGGCTATGGCTACACCTTC; CDR3 protein: CASSIQQGYGYTF
V gene: TRBV5-4; clone size: .; D gene: .; CDR3 length: 15; J gene: TRBJ1-5; CDR3 DNA: TGTGCCAGCAGCGAGGGGGGGGGAATCAATCAGCCCCAGCATTTT; CDR3 protein: CASSEGGGINQPQHF
V gene: TRBV3-1/TRBV3-2; clone size: once; D gene: .; CDR3 length: 14; J gene: TRBJ1-2; CDR3 DNA: TGTGCCAGCAGCCAAGACCGAGGGGGCTATGGCTACACCTTC; CDR3 protein: CASSQDRGGYGYTF
V gene: TRBV10-3; clone size: .; D gene: .; CDR3 length: 16; J gene: TRBJ2-3; CDR3 DNA: TGTGCCATCAGTGAGTCGAAAGGGGAAAGCACAGATACGCAGTATTTT; CDR3 protein: CAISESKGESTDTQYF
V gene: TRBV5-4; clone size: .; D gene: TRBD1; CDR3 length: 13; J gene: TRBJ1-5; CDR3 DNA: TGTGCCAGCAGCTTGGCGGGACAGGGCCCCCAGCATTTT; CDR3 protein: CASSLAGQGPQHF
V gene: TRBV7-9; clone size: .; D gene: TRBD2; CDR3 length: 17; J gene: TRBJ2-5; CDR3 DNA: TGTGCCAGCAGCCTTGGGACTAGCGGGGGGGCGAGGGAGACCCAGTACTTC; CDR3 protein: CASSLGTSGGARETQYF
V gene: TRBV5-6; clone size: .; D gene: .; CDR3 length: 17; J gene: TRBJ2-7; CDR3 DNA: TGTGCCAGCAGCTTGGTGTGGGCAGGGCGCAGAACCTACGAGCAGTACTTC; CDR3 protein: CASSLVWAGRRTYEQYF
V gene: TRBV7-2; clone size: .; D gene: TRBD1; CDR3 length: 17; J gene: TRBJ1-6; CDR3 DNA: TGTGCCAGCAGCCCTCGGACAGGGCGTGCCTATAATTCACCCCTCCACTTT; CDR3 protein: CASSPRTGRAYNSPLHF
V gene: TRBV15; clone size: .; D gene: TRBD1; CDR3 length: 14; J gene: TRBJ1-4; CDR3 DNA: TGTGCCACCAGCAGTGCCACAGGGGGCCGGGAACTGTTTTTT; CDR3 protein: CATSSATGGRELFF
V gene: TRBV6-5; clone size: .; D gene: TRBD1; CDR3 length: 15; J gene: TRBJ2-6; CDR3 DNA: TGTGCCAGCAGTTGGGGACAGTCTGGGGCCAACGTCCTGACTTTC; CDR3 protein: CASSWGQSGANVLTF
V gene: TRBV7-3; clone size: .; D gene: TRBD1; CDR3 length: 17; J gene: TRBJ2-3; CDR3 DNA: TGTGCCAGCAGCTTAACAGCCGGGACAGGCCGCACAGATACGCAGTATTTT; CDR3 protein: CASSLTAGTGRTDTQYF
V gene: TRBV7-3; clone size: .; D gene: TRBD1; CDR3 length: 13; J gene: TRBJ1-1; CDR3 DNA: TGTGCCAGCAGCGAAACAGGGGTAGGGGCAGCTTTCTTT; CDR3 protein: CASSETGVGAAFF
V gene: TRBV2; clone size: .; D gene: TRBD1; CDR3 length: 15; J gene: TRBJ1-2; CDR3 DNA: TGTGCCAGCAGCGATCCGGGACAGGGGGGTGATGGCTACACCTTC; CDR3 protein: CASSDPGQGGDGYTF
V gene: TRBV7-3; clone size: .; D gene: .; CDR3 length: 12; J gene: TRBJ2-7; CDR3 DNA: TGTGCCAGCAGCTCAAACAACTACGAGCAGTACTTC; CDR3 protein: CASSSNNYEQYF
V gene: TRBV19; clone size: .; D gene: .; CDR3 length: 15; J gene: TRBJ1-5; CDR3 DNA: TGTGCCAGTAGACAGACGACGACGGGCAATCAGCCCCAGCATTTT; CDR3 protein: CASRQTTTGNQPQHF
V gene: TRBV13; clone size: .; D gene: .; CDR3 length: 12; J gene: TRBJ2-7; CDR3 DNA: TGTGCCAGCGGTACGGTGCCCTACGAGCAGTACTTC; CDR3 protein: CASGTVPYEQYF
V gene: TRBV4-1; clone size: .; D gene: .; CDR3 length: 14; J gene: TRBJ1-2; CDR3 DNA: TGCGCCAGCAGCCAAGGACTCCGGGGATATGGCTACACCTTC; CDR3 protein: CASSQGLRGYGYTF
V gene: TRBV7-2; clone size: .; D gene: .; CDR3 length: 14; J gene: TRBJ2-3; CDR3 DNA: TGTGCCAGCAGCCTACTGACTCTGAGAGATACGCAGTATTTT; CDR3 protein: CASSLLTLRDTQYF
V gene: TRBV11-3; clone size: .; D gene: .; CDR3 length: 12; J gene: TRBJ1-1; CDR3 DNA: TGTGCCAGCAGCGAAGGGGGGGGTGAAGCTTTCTTT; CDR3 protein: CASSEGGGEAFF
V gene: TRBV3-1/TRBV3-2; clone size: .; D gene: TRBD1; CDR3 length: 17; J gene: TRBJ1-6; CDR3 DNA: TGTGCCAGCAGTCAGAGGACAGGGTCCGGGAGAAATTCACCCCTCCACTTT; CDR3 protein: CASSQRTGSGRNSPLHF
V gene: TRBV4-2; clone size: .; D gene: TRBD1; CDR3 length: 18; J gene: TRBJ2-2; CDR3 DNA: TGTGCCAGCAGCCGTAGACCGGGACAGGGGGTAGTTACCGGGGAGCTGTTTTTT; CDR3 protein: CASSRRPGQGVVTGELFF
V gene: TRBV2; clone size: once; D gene: .; CDR3 length: 11; J gene: TRBJ2-3; CDR3 DNA: TGTGCCAGCAGTGAAGCCTATACGCAGTATTTT; CDR3 protein: CASSEAYTQYF
V gene: TRBV7-9; clone size: .; D gene: TRBD2; CDR3 length: 19; J gene: TRBJ2-1; CDR3 DNA: TGTGCCAGCAGCCCGGGGGCTAGCGGGGGGGCTCGGTCCTACAATGAGCAGTTCTTC; CDR3 protein: CASSPGASGGARSYNEQFF
V gene: TRBV28; clone size: .; D gene: TRBD1; CDR3 length: 13; J gene: TRBJ1-2; CDR3 DNA: TGTGCCAGCAGCCGACAGGGGTTTTATGGCTACACCTTC; CDR3 protein: CASSRQGFYGYTF
V gene: TRBV4-1; clone size: .; D gene: TRBD1; CDR3 length: 14; J gene: TRBJ2-7; CDR3 DNA: TGCGCCAGCAGCCTTAGCGCAGGGGGCCACGAGCAGTACTTC; CDR3 protein: CASSLSAGGHEQYF
V gene: TRBV28; clone size: .; D gene: .; CDR3 length: 13; J gene: TRBJ1-5; CDR3 DNA: TGTGCCAGCAGTTTGGGCGTTCCTCAGCCCCAGCATTTT; CDR3 protein: CASSLGVPQPQHF
V gene: TRBV14; clone size: .; D gene: .; CDR3 length: 13; J gene: TRBJ2-2; CDR3 DNA: TGTGCCAGCAGCCAAGTTCAGGCCGGGGAGCTGTTTTTT; CDR3 protein: CASSQVQAGELFF
V gene: TRBV28; clone size: .; D gene: .; CDR3 length: 14; J gene: TRBJ1-2; CDR3 DNA: TGTGCCAGCAGCCCTCGCCTCCCGGTCTATGGCTACACCTTC; CDR3 protein: CASSPRLPVYGYTF
V gene: TRBV27; clone size: .; D gene: .; CDR3 length: 15; J gene: TRBJ2-1; CDR3 DNA: TGTGCCAGCAGTTTGCAGGGGATCTCCTACAATGAGCAGTTCTTC; CDR3 protein: CASSLQGISYNEQFF
V gene: TRBV28; clone size: .; D gene: TRBD2; CDR3 length: 14; J gene: TRBJ2-4; CDR3 DNA: TGTGCCAGCATCCCGGGGGGTTCCAAAAACATTCAGTACTTC; CDR3 protein: CASIPGGSKNIQYF
V gene: TRBV19; clone size: once; D gene: .; CDR3 length: 16; J gene: TRBJ2-1; CDR3 DNA: TGTGCCAGTAGTGTCCACCGGACACTTGCCCCCAATGAGCAGTTCTTC; CDR3 protein: CASSVHRTLAPNEQFF
V gene: TRBV30; clone size: .; D gene: .; CDR3 length: 14; J gene: TRBJ2-5; CDR3 DNA: TGTGCCTGGAGTGTGGGGGCAGTCCAAGAGACCCAGTACTTC; CDR3 protein: CAWSVGAVQETQYF
V gene: TRBV12-5; clone size: .; D gene: .; CDR3 length: 17; J gene: TRBJ1-5; CDR3 DNA: TGTGCTAGTGGTTTGGTACATAGGTGTCAGGACAATCAGCCCCAGCATTTT; CDR3 protein: CASGLVHRCQDNQPQHF
V gene: TRBV19; clone size: .; D gene: TRBD1; CDR3 length: 14; J gene: TRBJ2-1; CDR3 DNA: TGTGCCAGTAGTGTTACAGGGGGCGCTCGTGAGCAGTTCTTC; CDR3 protein: CASSVTGGAREQFF
V gene: TRBV28; clone size: .; D gene: TRBD1; CDR3 length: 15; J gene: TRBJ1-1; CDR3 DNA: TGTGCCAGCAGGGGACAGGGGGATTGGAACACTGAAGCTTTCTTT; CDR3 protein: CASRGQGDWNTEAFF
V gene: TRBV19; clone size: .; D gene: .; CDR3 length: 16; J gene: TRBJ2-7; CDR3 DNA: TGTGCCAGTAGGAGGACGGGGGACAGCCTCACCTACGAGCAGTACTTC; CDR3 protein: CASRRTGDSLTYEQYF
V gene: TRBV3-1/TRBV3-2; clone size: .; D gene: .; CDR3 length: 14; J gene: TRBJ1-1; CDR3 DNA: TGTGCCAGCAGCCAAGAAGGGGCTAACACTGAAGCTTTCTTT; CDR3 protein: CASSQEGANTEAFF
V gene: TRBV5-1; clone size: .; D gene: TRBD1; CDR3 length: 16; J gene: TRBJ1-6; CDR3 DNA: TGCGCCAGCAGCTTGGGACAGGGCGTTACAAATTCACCCCTCCACTTT; CDR3 protein: CASSLGQGVTNSPLHF
V gene: TRBV12-2; clone size: .; D gene: .; CDR3 length: 16; J gene: TRBJ2-7; CDR3 DNA: TGTGCAAGTCGCTTGACGACTAGCGGGAGCGCCTACGAGCAGTACTTC; CDR3 protein: CASRLTTSGSAYEQYF
V gene: TRBV2; clone size: once; D gene: .; CDR3 length: 15; J gene: TRBJ1-5; CDR3 DNA: TGTGCCAGCAGTGAGTTCGGCAGGGTAGGTCAGCCCCAGCATTTT; CDR3 protein: CASSEFGRVGQPQHF
V gene: TRBV19; clone size: .; D gene: .; CDR3 length: 14; J gene: TRBJ1-1; CDR3 DNA: TGTGCCAGTAAAATCGGGACACCGAACACTGAAGCTTTCTTT; CDR3 protein: CASKIGTPNTEAFF
V gene: TRBV15; clone size: .; D gene: TRBD1; CDR3 length: 14; J gene: TRBJ1-3; CDR3 DNA: TGTGCCACCAGCCCGAGACAGGGGGAAGACACCATATATTTT; CDR3 protein: CATSPRQGEDTIYF
V gene: TRBV4-2; clone size: .; D gene: TRBD1; CDR3 length: 15; J gene: TRBJ2-1; CDR3 DNA: TGTGCCAGCAGCCCTGGACAGGGGACCTACAATGAGCAGTTCTTC; CDR3 protein: CASSPGQGTYNEQFF
V gene: TRBV7-9; clone size: .; D gene: .; CDR3 length: 16; J gene: TRBJ2-1; CDR3 DNA: TGTGCCAGCAGCTTTATGAGGGGAGGCTCCTACAATGAGCAGTTCTTC; CDR3 protein: CASSFMRGGSYNEQFF
V gene: TRBV28; clone size: .; D gene: .; CDR3 length: 13; J gene: TRBJ1-1; CDR3 DNA: TGTGCCAGCAGTTTAGGCCGACAAATTGAAGCTTTCTTT; CDR3 protein: CASSLGRQIEAFF
V gene: TRBV14; clone size: .; D gene: TRBD1; CDR3 length: 13; J gene: TRBJ2-1; CDR3 DNA: TGTGCCAGCAGCCAAACTACAGGGGATGAGCAGTTCTTC; CDR3 protein: CASSQTTGDEQFF